This T cell receptor (beta chain) appears in the sequencing data of a study of T-cell reconstitution after alpha-beta-depleted transplantation in children. It was with unique molecular identifiers that the TCRbeta library was prepared. A single record per CDR3 protein comes from TCRdb applying MiXCR to the PCR reads. The sample records about half a million distinct CDR3 sequences, around an eighth being singletons. This clonotype was picked up one time. V lost 4 bases, J lost 6 bases, and 4 bases stayed unmatched. Germline CDR1 SGHNT, CDR2 YYREEE (reference sequence). The CDR3 consists of 15 residues.

The clonotype was recovered from a human donor who donated a stem cell graft to a child with combined immunodeficiency. The V gene is TRBV5-4, the J gene TRBJ1-4, with 12 bases matching TRBD1. The starting material was PBMCs from the stem cell graft donor, obtained from the stem cell graft. CDR3 loop: CASSPGTGGYEKLFF. CDR3 DNA sequence: TGTGCCAGCAGCCCCGGGACAGGGGGCTATGAAAAACTGTTTTTT. Drawing the rest from reference TRBV5-4 and TRBJ1-4, the complete variable domain is ETGVTQSPTHLIKTRGQQVTLRCSSQSGHNTVSWYQQALGQGPQFIFQYYREEENGRGNFPPRFSGLQFPNYSSELNVNALELDDSALYLCASSPGTGGYEKLFFGSGTQLSVL.